This T cell receptor beta chain came from a study of T cells after yellow fever vaccination. About the research overall: Libraries from low-cell-number fractions were prepared with the SMART-Seq v4 Ultra Low Input RNA kit. Study results and limitations: Reappearance after the booster was seen for most primary-vaccination clones, at 95% to 98% CD4 and roughly 90% CD8. A small proportion of clonotypes was detected in both the CD4 and CD8 compartments.

This clonotype was observed many times. Its antigen is as yet unknown. TCRdb passed the 5' RACE reads through MiXCR, listing each CDR3 protein once. The sample includes tens of thousands of distinct CDR3 sequences, around 7.8% seen only once; the top ten take over 25%. The length of the CDR3 is 13 residues. Looked up from germline, CDR1 is SSHAT and CDR2 is FNYEAQ (reference sequence). Trimming pared 1 base from V and 6 bases from J, leaving 10 bases between. The source material was CD8+ T cells sorted from PBMCs, sampled less than 11 days after the first yellow fever vaccination. The sequence came from a man in his late teens or twenties who received the YFV17D yellow fever vaccine. The chain recombines TRBV7-7 with TRBJ2-7; possibly TRBD2 for D (5 bases). CDR3 sequence: CASSLDPRGEQYF. DNA for the CDR3: TGTGCCAGCAGCTTAGACCCCCGGGGCGAGCAGTACTTC.